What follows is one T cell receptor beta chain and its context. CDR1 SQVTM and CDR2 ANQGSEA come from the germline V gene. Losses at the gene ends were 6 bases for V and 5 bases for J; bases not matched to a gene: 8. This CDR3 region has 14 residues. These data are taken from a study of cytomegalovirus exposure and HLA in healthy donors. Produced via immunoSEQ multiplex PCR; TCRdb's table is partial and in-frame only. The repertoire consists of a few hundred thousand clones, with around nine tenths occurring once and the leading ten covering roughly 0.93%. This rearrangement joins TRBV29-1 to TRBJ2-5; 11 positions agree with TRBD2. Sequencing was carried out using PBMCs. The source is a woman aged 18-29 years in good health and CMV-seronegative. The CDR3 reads CSVGLAGGRETQYF. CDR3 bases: TGCAGCGTGGGCTTAGCGGGAGGGCGGGAGACCCAGTACTTC.